The entry below gives a single T cell receptor beta chain sequence along with its context. Antigen unknown. The data derive from a study of T cells in Graves' hyperthyroidism and ophthalmopathy. Turning to the study itself: Peripheral blood was acquired at first diagnosis, ahead of any therapy whatsoever.

Diagnoses were made from clinical symptoms, serum measures (thyroxine and TRAb), thyroid ultrasound and orbital computed tomography. The study's findings and limits: Clonotypes that were expanded in thyroid above 0.001 mostly appeared in blood too.

Authors of the study amplified TCR beta CDR3 regions from RNA transcripts. First-round RT-PCR of the TCR CDR3 relied on the HTBI primer set. MiXCR, applied by TCRdb to the multiplex PCR reads, yields one record per CDR3 protein. The table lists roughly 420,000 distinct CDR3 sequences, 15% to 18% of them singletons. The V and J ends lost 6 bases and 0 bases, in that order; junction bases with no gene match: 4. Germline values: CDR1 SQVTM, CDR2 ANQGSEA. CDR3 length: 14 amino acids. The TCR was taken from a woman in her late teens or twenties with Graves' hyperthyroidism. What was sequenced was blood. This chain connects TRBV29-1 to TRBJ2-7; 11 bases are shared with TRBD1. The CDR3 DNA follows: TGCAGCGTCCGGGACAGGGGGAACTCCTACGAGCAGTACTTC. Translated, it gives CSVRDRGNSYEQYF.